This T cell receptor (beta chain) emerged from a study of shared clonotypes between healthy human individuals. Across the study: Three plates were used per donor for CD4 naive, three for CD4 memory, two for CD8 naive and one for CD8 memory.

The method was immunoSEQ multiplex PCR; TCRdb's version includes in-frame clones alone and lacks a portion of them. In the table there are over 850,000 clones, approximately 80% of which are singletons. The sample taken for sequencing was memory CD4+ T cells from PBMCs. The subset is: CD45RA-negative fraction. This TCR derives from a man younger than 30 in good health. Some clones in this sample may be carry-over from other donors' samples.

The chain's CDR3 is CASSGISSVETQYF. CDR3 bases: TGTGCCAGCAGTGGAATTTCTAGCGTGGAGACCCAGTACTTC. V usage is TRBV7-2 and J usage is TRBJ2-5, with D tentatively TRBD2 (6 bases). This CDR3 has 14 amino acids. Per the germline V gene, CDR1 is SGHTA and CDR2 is FQGNSA. V was clipped by 6 bases and J by 5 bases, with 16 bases between them.